The entry that follows covers one TCR beta chain sequence. Antigen: not known. This sample was included in a study of T cell responses to AZD1222 COVID-19 vaccine. Points from the study as a whole: Vaccination with two AZD1222 doses was followed by a rise in Spike-specific TCR breadth and depth. Spike-wide vaccine-associated CD4 TCRs dominated at 160-218 and 743-854.

Clones were sequenced by immunoSEQ multiplex PCR, and TCRdb holds only the in-frame ones, with some missing. This table has 60,000 or so clones, around 84% appearing once. Trimming took off 4 bases at V and 3 bases at J, with 15 bases between the two ends. The CDR3 totals 15 residues. Germline CDR1 is MNHEY and CDR2 is SVGAGI. Material: peripheral blood, obtained on day 0 of AZD1222 vaccination. The chain carries TRBV6-5 and TRBJ1-2, with a tentative D call TRBD1 (6 bases). The TCR was taken from an adult in good health. CDR3 sequence (DNA): TGTGCCAGCAGTTCGCCCGGGGGGCAGCACTATGGCTACACCTTC. Its translation is CASSSPGGQHYGYTF.